Below are 29 T cell receptor beta chains sequenced from a single sample in a study of blood T cell repertoires in COVID-19 (dated by TCRdb to between 2020 and 2021). Library generation was performed with the immunoSEQ multiplex PCR assay. Imported from immuneACCESS, the table was reduced by TCRdb to in-frame sequences with V and J called. These copies leave out some clones; in studies compared against another copy, an unresolved V gene accounts for under half, and the cause of the remainder is not known. The sample contains some 150,000 clones, about 91% of them found a single time. Around 3.9% of the sample comes from the top ten. Material for sequencing was peripheral blood. These receptors all come from a woman aged 55-70 years who had recovered from COVID-19.

This chain links TRBV4-2 with TRBJ1-3; D possibly corresponds to TRBD1 (5 bases). Trimming left V 0 bases short and J 4 bases short, with 10 bases between. CDR1 LGHNA and CDR2 YNFKEQ come from the germline V gene. CDR3 length equals 15 residues. The CDR3 spells CASSQESGVGNTIYF. The CDR3 nucleotides read TGTGCCAGCAGCCAAGAATCGGGGGTCGGAAACACCATATATTTT.

The CDR3 here is CASTSTPRDTEAFF. The CDR3 coding sequence is TGTGCCAGTACCTCGACCCCGAGGGACACTGAAGCTTTCTTT. J is TRBJ1-1 and V is TRBV19; D gene uncertain. This CDR3 comprises 14 residues. Deletions cut 7 bases from V and 3 bases from J, with 15 bases between. The germline CDR1 and CDR2 sequences are LNHDA and SQIVND (reference sequence).

The chain employs TRBV4-1 and TRBJ1-4; 8 positions agree with TRBD1. The CDR3 covers 15 residues. V shed 4 bases, J shed 4 bases, and the junction held 5 bases outside the gene matches. Germline CDR1 reads MGHRA; CDR2 reads YSYEKL. The CDR3 loop is CASSPTGVLNEKLFF. CDR3 nucleotide sequence: TGCGCCAGCAGCCCGACAGGGGTACTTAATGAAAAACTGTTTTTT.

The V gene is TRBV6-1, the J gene TRBJ2-7; D remains unclear. V was pared by 1 base and J by 7 bases, with 11 bases between. The CDR3 spans 13 residues. Germline V gene sequence: CDR1 MNHNS, CDR2 SASEGT. This CDR3 reads CASSEVDVSEQYF. In DNA, the CDR3 is TGTGCCAGCAGTGAAGTCGATGTTAGTGAGCAGTACTTC.

The V gene is TRBV4-2, the J gene TRBJ2-5, with D possibly being TRBD2 (7 bases). Germline CDR1 and CDR2: LGHNA and YNFKEQ. V was clipped by 3 bases and J by 5 bases, with 19 bases between them. The length of the CDR3 is 16 residues. For the CDR3, the DNA is TGTGCCAGCAGCCAGGGTCAGCCTGGGAGGGGGGAGACCCAGTACTTC. As protein: CASSQGQPGRGETQYF.

This rearrangement joins TRBV6-4 to TRBJ2-4, with no clear D. Germline CDR1 is MRHNA and CDR2 is SNTAGT. Trimming cost V 1 base and J 15 bases, with 19 bases left between them. The CDR3 length is 14 residues. The CDR3: CASSDYTRGGKSYF. The CDR3 DNA sequence: TGTGCCAGCAGTGACTACACCCGAGGCGGTAAATCGTACTTC.

This sequence joins TRBV7-2 and TRBJ2-5; TRBD1 is a possible D gene (6 bases). This CDR3 is 14 amino acids long. Trimming took off 5 bases at V and 1 base at J, with 11 bases between the two ends. In germline, CDR1 is SGHTA, CDR2 FQGNSA. The CDR3: CASSVEQGQETQYF. CDR3 nucleotides: TGTGCCAGCAGCGTTGAACAGGGCCAAGAGACCCAGTACTTC.

The rearrangement links TRBV19 to TRBJ1-4, with D perhaps TRBD1 (5 bases). V dropped 8 bases and J dropped 2 bases, with 12 bases sitting between them. The germline V gene has CDR1 LNHDA and CDR2 SQIVND (reference sequence). This CDR3 region has 14 residues. CDR3 amino acids: CASRGGATNEKLFF. In DNA form, the CDR3 reads TGTGCCAGTCGTGGAGGGGCGACTAATGAAAAACTGTTTTTT.

The chain joins TRBV30 to TRBJ1-3, with D maybe TRBD1 (6 bases). With 2 bases removed from V and 0 bases from J, the gap between germline ends came to 14 bases. Germline CDR1 and CDR2: GTSNPN and SVGIG (reference sequence). CDR3 length: 16 amino acids. This CDR3 reads CAWSRRQALSGNTIYF. The CDR3 nucleotides read TGTGCCTGGAGTAGACGACAGGCGCTCTCTGGAAACACCATATATTTT.

The V and J genes are TRBV4-1 and TRBJ2-3; weak D call: TRBD1 (7 bases). CDR1 is MGHRA, CDR2 YSYEKL, per germline. V was cut by 0 bases and J by 3 bases, with 16 bases left in between. This CDR3 spans 17 amino acids. The CDR3 DNA follows: TGCGCCAGCAGCCAAGACGGGAGACAGGGTAGGACAGATACGCAGTATTTT. Amino acid sequence: CASSQDGRQGRTDTQYF.

The V and J genes are TRBV5-1 and TRBJ1-6, with unresolved D. CDR3 size: 13 residues. Germline V lookup: CDR1 SGHRS, CDR2 YFSETQ. V was trimmed by 0 bases and J by 7 bases, leaving 5 bases between them. The CDR3: CASSLDPNSPLHF. The CDR3 region has the DNA TGCGCCAGCAGCTTGGATCCGAATTCACCCCTCCACTTT.

J is TRBJ2-3 and V is TRBV28; weak D call: TRBD1 (6 bases). The V end was cut by 5 bases, the J end by 2 bases, with 14 bases between. Per germline, CDR1 MDHEN and CDR2 SYDVKM. The CDR3 extends over 15 amino acids. In DNA, the CDR3 is TGTGCCAGCAGTCTAAAGACAGGAGTCACAGATACGCAGTATTTT. It encodes CASSLKTGVTDTQYF.

CDR3 residues: CASRSGGAGETQYF. The DNA for the CDR3 is TGTGCCAGCAGAAGCGGGGGGGCCGGAGAGACCCAGTACTTC. The chain recombines TRBV28 with TRBJ2-5; 10 nucleotides line up with TRBD2. The CDR3 extends over 14 amino acids. Germline V gene data show CDR1 as MDHEN and CDR2 as SYDVKM. The ends lost 6 bases at V and 4 bases at J; junction bases unmatched: 5.

The chain links TRBV7-9 to TRBJ2-4; D remains unclear. CDR1 SEHNR and CDR2 FQNEAQ come from the germline V gene (reference sequence). Trimming shortened V by 1 base and J by 8 bases, and 12 bases separated the two germline ends. The CDR3 runs to 14 residues. The CDR3 sequence: CASSLGTLSDIQYF. In DNA form, the CDR3 reads TGTGCCAGCAGCTTAGGTACCTTGTCGGACATTCAGTACTTC. Full variable domain (rest looked up from reference TRBV7-9 and TRBJ2-4): DTGVSQNPRHKITKRGQNVTFRCDPISEHNRLYWYRQTLGQGPEFLTYFQNEAQLEKSRLLSDRFSAERPKGSFSTLEIQRTEQGDSAMYLCASSLGTLSDIQYFGAGTRLSVL.

The V and J genes are TRBV28 and TRBJ2-3, with 7 bases that match TRBD2. CDR1 MDHEN and CDR2 SYDVKM come from the germline V gene. The CDR3 is 14 amino acids. V was pared by 2 bases and J by 8 bases, with 7 bases of the junction left unmatched. CDR3 protein: CASSLAGVAGTQYF. CDR3 coding DNA: TGTGCCAGCAGTTTAGCGGGGGTGGCGGGTACGCAGTATTTT.

CDR3 coding DNA: TGTGCCAGCAGTAATACTAACTATGGCTACACCTTC. Its translation: CASSNTNYGYTF. The gene calls are TRBV6-5 and TRBJ1-2; D not certain. Germline loops: CDR1 MNHEY, CDR2 SVGAGI. This CDR3 is 12 amino acids long. V was pared by 5 bases and J by 0 bases, with 4 bases between.

CDR3 in DNA: TGTGCCAGCAGCATCCTCCGGGGAAATGAGCAGTTCTTC. This translates into CASSILRGNEQFF. This sequence joins TRBV11-2 and TRBJ2-1, with D possibly TRBD2 on 5 matching bases. This CDR3 region has 13 residues. Germline V lookup: CDR1 SGHAT, CDR2 FQNNGV. Trimming removed 5 bases from V and 7 bases from J, with 12 bases in between.

This clone has only one observation. This chain joins TRBV18 and TRBJ1-1, with a tentative D call TRBD1 (6 bases). The CDR3 sequence is 14 residues long. V was trimmed by 4 bases and J by 7 bases, leaving 16 bases between them. Germline CDR1 is KGHSH and CDR2 is LQKENI. CDR3 sequence reads: CASSQFQGLGEAFF. In DNA, the CDR3 is TGTGCCAGCTCACAATTCCAGGGGCTAGGTGAAGCTTTCTTT.

This clone was counted only a few times. This CDR3 is CASSFWGRTEAFF. The CDR3, as DNA: TGTGCCAGCAGCTTCTGGGGGCGGACTGAAGCTTTCTTT. The chain recombines TRBV11-1 with TRBJ1-1, with a tentative D call TRBD1 (6 bases). Germline-derived CDR1 and CDR2 are SGHAT and FQDESV (reference sequence). V lost 3 bases, J lost 5 bases, and 10 bases lay in between. CDR3 size: 13 residues.

The rearrangement uses TRBV7-2 and TRBJ2-5; tentatively, D is TRBD1 (6 bases). The CDR3 is 14 residues long. The germline gives CDR1 SGHTA, CDR2 FQGNSA. The V gene lost 1 base and the J gene lost 4 bases, with 10 bases spanning the gap. DNA of the CDR3: TGTGCCAGCAGCTTAGACAGGGTTGCAGAGACCCAGTACTTC. Its protein product is CASSLDRVAETQYF.

This rearrangement joins TRBV7-3 to TRBJ2-3; the D gene is possibly TRBD2 (5 bases). From germline, CDR1 is SGHTA and CDR2 FQGTGA. The CDR3 sequence is 13 residues long. The germline V and J ends were trimmed by 4 bases and 5 bases, with 10 bases remaining between them. CDR3 loop: CASSYGVGDTQYF. CDR3 in DNA: TGTGCCAGCAGCTACGGGGTTGGAGATACGCAGTATTTT.

J is TRBJ2-7 and V is TRBV19, with D possibly TRBD1 on 5 matching bases. Per the germline V gene, CDR1 is LNHDA and CDR2 is SQIVND (reference sequence). The CDR3 totals 15 residues. V was trimmed by 0 bases and J by 1 base, leaving 10 bases between them. CDR3: CASSIDYRISYEQYF. The CDR3 DNA reads as TGTGCCAGTAGTATAGATTACAGGATATCCTACGAGCAGTACTTC.

CDR3 sequence reads: CSVASTDTQYF. As DNA, the CDR3 is TGCAGCGTTGCTAGCACAGATACGCAGTATTTT. V and J are TRBV29-1 and TRBJ2-3; D not certain. This CDR3 is 11 amino acids long. Germline V gene data show CDR1 as SQVTM and CDR2 as ANQGSEA. V lost 4 bases to trimming and J lost 0 bases, with 2 bases between them.

The genes are TRBV28 and TRBJ1-3; D might be TRBD1 (5 bases). V was pared by 10 bases and J by 0 bases, with 16 bases between. There are 15 residues in the CDR3. The germline CDR1 and CDR2 sequences are MDHEN and SYDVKM. The CDR3 sequence is CATGRDSLSGNTIYF. In DNA form, the CDR3 reads TGTGCCACCGGGCGCGACAGCCTCTCTGGAAACACCATATATTTT.

This chain uses TRBV10-2 with TRBJ1-1; 10 nucleotides match TRBD1. Germline trimming cut 4 bases from V and 4 bases from J; bases unmatched to any gene: 9. CDR1 is WSHSY, CDR2 SAAADI, per germline. The CDR3 totals 16 residues. The CDR3 here is CASSARDRGWSTEAFF. The CDR3 DNA reads as TGCGCCAGCAGTGCCCGGGACAGGGGCTGGAGCACTGAAGCTTTCTTT.

The rearrangement links TRBV7-2 to TRBJ2-1; D is possibly TRBD2 (7 bases). The CDR3 runs 14 residues. V was trimmed by 3 bases and J by 9 bases, leaving 15 bases between them. From germline, CDR1 is SGHTA and CDR2 FQGNSA. The CDR3, as DNA: TGTGCCAGCAGCTTTCTAGGGGGGGCCGTTGAGCAGTTCTTC. It translates to CASSFLGGAVEQFF.

This chain connects TRBV5-5 to TRBJ1-2; D call uncertain. This CDR3 is 14 amino acids long. With 4 bases removed from V and 3 bases from J, the gap between germline ends came to 13 bases. Germline assignment: CDR1 SGHKS and CDR2 YYEKEE (reference sequence). CDR3 nucleotide sequence: TGTGCCAGCAGCCCGGTGGTTCGCGACTATGGCTACACCTTC. Its protein is CASSPVVRDYGYTF.

The V call is TRBV27, the J call TRBJ2-3; D uncertain. Germline CDR1 and CDR2: MNHEY and SMNVEV (reference sequence). This CDR3 has 14 amino acids. V was pared by 5 bases and J by 1 base, with 10 bases between. Here the CDR3 reads CASSPSFGTDTQYF. The CDR3 region has the DNA TGTGCCAGCAGTCCCTCCTTTGGCACAGATACGCAGTATTTT.

This chain connects TRBV5-1 to TRBJ2-7, with D maybe TRBD1 (6 bases). V dropped 3 bases and J dropped 6 bases, with 16 bases sitting between them. This CDR3 has 14 amino acids. Germline assignment: CDR1 SGHRS and CDR2 YFSETQ. CDR3 nucleotide sequence: TGCGCCAGCAGCTCTGGTCGCCAGGGGTCCGAGCAGTACTTC. It yields the protein CASSSGRQGSEQYF.